The rows below give T cell receptor beta chains drawn from one sample of a study of ipilimumab plus nivolumab after autologous stem cell transplantation. Clones were sequenced by immunoSEQ multiplex PCR, and TCRdb holds only the in-frame ones, with some missing. The data show tens of thousands of clones, with under 85% seen just once and 2.2% held by the top ten. The sequencing here drew on PBMCs, taken in a trial of ipilimumab plus nivolumab as post-transplant consolidation. The receptors were sampled from a male donor with diffuse large B-cell lymphoma. The CDR3 runs from the conserved cysteine through the conserved F or W. The D gene is left open where the match is weak. The size field is filled for only some rows; it gives once, few, many or a size class.

>TRBV5-5|few|TRBJ1-1|.
TGTGCCAGCAGCGTGGGGCCCGAAGCTGAAGCTTTCTTT
CASSVGPEAEAFF
>TRBV15|.|TRBJ2-2|TRBD1
TGTGCCACCAGCAGAGCTACGGGACAGGGGGTTTACGGGGAGCTGTTTTTT
CATSRATGQGVYGELFF
>TRBV4-3|once|TRBJ2-7|TRBD1
TGCGCCAGCAGCTCACAGACAGGGATGTCGTACGAGCAGTACTTC
CASSSQTGMSYEQYF
>TRBV4-1|.|TRBJ1-1|.
TGCGCCAGCAGCCCTGCGTATGAAGCTTTCTTT
CASSPAYEAFF
>TRBV7-8|.|TRBJ2-7|TRBD2
TGTGCCAGCAGCTTTAGCGGGGACCTCTACGAGCAGTACTTC
CASSFSGDLYEQYF
>TRBV7-9|.|TRBJ2-1|.
TGTGCCAGCAGCTTTGAGGGCTACAATGAGCAGTTCTTC
CASSFEGYNEQFF
>TRBV9|.|TRBJ2-7|.
TGTGCCAGCAGCGTAGGTCAGACAGATCCCTACGAGCAGTACTTC
CASSVGQTDPYEQYF
>TRBV7-2|.|TRBJ1-2|.
TGTGCCAGCAGCTTCGCGGGCAGGCCTCCGGGACGGTTC
CASSFAGRPPGRF
>TRBV9|.|TRBJ1-1|.
TGTGCCAGCAGCGTAACACCAGCGAGAGAAGCTTTCTTT
CASSVTPAREAFF
>TRBV14|few|TRBJ2-3|.
TGTGCCAGCAGCCAAGATGGACCGGGACTCGAATTT
CASSQDGPGLEF
>TRBV6-4|.|TRBJ1-6|.
TGTGCCAGCAGTGACTCGGGACATTTCAATTCACCCCTCCACTTT
CASSDSGHFNSPLHF
>TRBV18|.|TRBJ2-1|TRBD1
TGTGCCAGCTCACCACGAACAGGGGGAAAGAATGAGCAGTTCTTC
CASSPRTGGKNEQFF
>TRBV7-2|.|TRBJ2-7|.
TGTGCCAGCAGCTTCTGGGGGGCCCGGCAGTACTTC
CASSFWGARQYF
>TRBV6-1|once|TRBJ1-5|.
TGTGCCAGCGCCACTTCTCAGCCCCAGCATTTT
CASATSQPQHF
>TRBV6-1|.|TRBJ1-3|.
TGTGCCAGCACTCCAAGTACCTCTGGAAACACCATATATTTT
CASTPSTSGNTIYF
>TRBV30|.|TRBJ2-3|.
TGTGCCTGGAGATTAGCCTCTTCGGATACGCAGTATTTT
CAWRLASSDTQYF
>TRBV6-1|.|TRBJ2-1|.
TGTGCCAGCAGTGAGACAGGATACAATGAGCAGTTCTTC
CASSETGYNEQFF
>TRBV7-9|once|TRBJ2-1|TRBD1
TGTGCCAGCAGCTTAGGGGGACAGGGGGCATACAATGAGCAGTTCTTC
CASSLGGQGAYNEQFF
>TRBV7-9|.|TRBJ2-5|.
TGTGCCAGCAGCTTAAACGGCGACAGTCAAGAGACCCAGTACTTC
CASSLNGDSQETQYF
>TRBV7-8|few|TRBJ1-5|.
TGTGCCAGCAGCATGGACCGACATCAGCCCCAGCATTTT
CASSMDRHQPQHF
>TRBV4-3|.|TRBJ2-3|.
TGCGCCAGCAGCCAAGATACTGGAAGAGATACGCAGTATTTT
CASSQDTGRDTQYF
>TRBV7-7|.|TRBJ2-6|TRBD1
TGTGCTAGCAGCTTATACGACAGGGGGCCTGGGGCCAACGTCCTGACTTTC
CASSLYDRGPGANVLTF
>TRBV19|.|TRBJ1-4|TRBD1
TGTGCCAGTAGTAGGAGAGGAGGGGGCACTAATGAAAAACTGTTTTTT
CASSRRGGGTNEKLFF
>TRBV7-9|.|TRBJ2-1|TRBD2
TGTGCCAGCAGCCCTAGGCCTACTAGCGGCCTAGTGGGTGAGCAGTTCTTC
CASSPRPTSGLVGEQFF
>TRBV18|.|TRBJ2-7|.
TGTGCCAGCTCACCATCACAGGTCTCCTACGAGCAGTACTTC
CASSPSQVSYEQYF
>TRBV9|.|TRBJ1-4|TRBD1
TGTGCCAGCAGCGCGACGGACAGGGGGCGTGAAAAACTGTTTTTT
CASSATDRGREKLFF
>TRBV7-9|.|TRBJ1-1|TRBD1
TGTGCCAGCAGCCTTAAAGGGGGCCTTGAAGCTTTCTTT
CASSLKGGLEAFF
>TRBV28|.|TRBJ1-5|.
TGTGCCAGCAGTCGCCGCCTGCCGGAACAGTATCAGCCCCAGCATTTT
CASSRRLPEQYQPQHF
>TRBV12-5|few|TRBJ1-6|.
TGTGCTAGTGGTCCCGACCGGAATTCACCCCTCCACTTT
CASGPDRNSPLHF
>TRBV12-5|.|TRBJ2-3|.
TGTGCTAGTGGCCCCACCGAGGCAGATACGCAGTATTTT
CASGPTEADTQYF
>TRBV7-2|.|TRBJ2-2|TRBD2
TGTGCCAGCAGCTCGACTAGCGGGGGGGCCTCAGGGGAGCTGTTTTTT
CASSSTSGGASGELFF
>TRBV9|.|TRBJ1-4|.
TGTGCCAGCAGCGTAGGGTCTGGGTTTGGTGAAAAACTGTTTTTT
CASSVGSGFGEKLFF
>TRBV11-3|once|TRBJ2-5|TRBD1
TGTGCCAGCAGCATAACGGGACAGACTCAAGAGACCCAGTACTTC
CASSITGQTQETQYF
>TRBV19|.|TRBJ1-1|.
TGTGCCAGTAGCTTAACCGCGAACACTGAAGCTTTCTTT
CASSLTANTEAFF
>TRBV11-2|.|TRBJ2-3|TRBD2
TGTGCCAGCAGCTCACGACTAGCGGGGGGGCTAACAGATACGCAGTATTTT
CASSSRLAGGLTDTQYF
>TRBV11-2|.|TRBJ2-3|.
TGTGCCAGCAGCTTAGCAGCGGTCGGACCCCCTCCAGATACGCAGTATTTT
CASSLAAVGPPPDTQYF
>TRBV11-3|.|TRBJ1-1|TRBD1
TGTGCCAGCAGCCGGGACAGGGCCACTGAAGCTTTCTTT
CASSRDRATEAFF
>TRBV7-2|.|TRBJ2-1|.
TGTGCCAGCAGCTTCAATGAGCAGTTCTTC
CASSFNEQFF
>TRBV13|.|TRBJ2-7|TRBD1
TGTGCCAGCAGAAGACAGGGGCTTTCCGAGCAGTACTTC
CASRRQGLSEQYF
>TRBV7-2|.|TRBJ2-1|.
TGTGCCAGCAGCGAACCAACCTACAATGAGCAGTTCTTC
CASSEPTYNEQFF
>TRBV7-9|.|TRBJ2-5|.
TGTGCCAGCAGCTTAGAGGCAACCACCTTCCAAGAGACCCAGTACTTC
CASSLEATTFQETQYF
>TRBV21-1|.|TRBJ1-2|.
TGTGCCAGCAGCAAGGGGGAGCTCGGCTACACCTTC
CASSKGELGYTF
>TRBV13|once|TRBJ1-5|.
TGTGCCAGCACCCTGGGGGGCAGAAATCAGCCCCAGCATTTT
CASTLGGRNQPQHF
>TRBV23-1|.|TRBJ1-5|TRBD1
TGCGCCAGCAGCGCGACAGGGTGTGGCAATCAGCCCCAGCATTTT
CASSATGCGNQPQHF
>TRBV7-7|.|TRBJ2-3|.
TGTGCCAGCAGCTCCGCGCAGGAGTCAGATACGCAGTATTTT
CASSSAQESDTQYF
>TRBV18|few|TRBJ1-3|.
TGTGCCAGCTCACCACAGGAGCGTCGGCGGCCTGGAAACACCATATATTTT
CASSPQERRRPGNTIYF
>TRBV10-2|.|TRBJ1-5|TRBD1
TGCGCCAGCAGTGAGTCCCGGCAGGGGGATCAGCCCCAGCATTTT
CASSESRQGDQPQHF
>TRBV29-1|.|TRBJ2-2|.
TGCAGCGTCAGGCCCGCTATGGGGGACACCGGGGAGCTGTTTTTT
CSVRPAMGDTGELFF